The following is a T cell receptor beta chain sequence with its context. Antigen unknown. These data belong to a study of blood T cells in healthy people across ages. A J-beta primer mix and a sample-barcoded 5' primer were used in a second PCR of about 6 to 12 cycles. TCRdb fed the 5' RACE reads into MiXCR, producing one record per CDR3 protein. This table has just under 900,000 distinct CDR3 sequences, about 30% appearing once. Findings and caveats of the study: A roughly linear fall in TCR beta diversity per million T cells was seen with increasing age. What prevented conclusive comparison of naive and antigen-experienced cells was that PBMCs were unsorted.

The CDR3 sequence is 15 residues long. V lost 7 bases, J lost 1 base, and 5 bases stayed unmatched. Germline CDR1 and CDR2: SNHLY and FYNNEI. Material for sequencing was blood. This TCR derives from an elderly woman in good health. This chain connects TRBV2 to TRBJ2-2; 8 bases are a match to TRBD1. The CDR3 protein is CASIRDRRNTGELFF. The CDR3, as DNA: TGTGCCAGCATTAGGGACAGGAGGAACACCGGGGAGCTGTTTTTT.